This T cell receptor beta chain was found in a study of shared clonotypes between healthy human individuals. Study in general: Per donor, CD8 memory used one plate, CD8 naive used two, CD4 memory used three and CD4 naive used three. Whole-study findings and limits: Tissues were not sampled, only blood, and their repertoires likely differ. Sharing across four donors was seen in 4% to 5% of naive CD4 clonotypes.

The donors, all of them Caucasian adults, lived in Nashville, Tennessee. Between the trimmed V and J ends, which lost 3 bases and 1 base, there was a span of 17 bases. CDR1 MNHEY and CDR2 SMNVEV come from the germline V gene (reference sequence). The CDR3 has 17 amino acids. Sequencing was performed with immunoSEQ multiplex PCR; in TCRdb, only in-frame clones are kept and a portion is missing. The sample includes hundreds of thousands of clones, over 65% of them seen just once. A remark on this clone: Its antigen remains unidentified.

The chain recombines TRBV27 with TRBJ2-3, with D uncertain. This sequence was found in a woman in her twenties or thirties in good health. The sequencing sample was made of memory CD4+ T cells sorted from blood. Subset given: CD45RA-negative fraction. The CDR3 DNA reads TGTGCCAGCAGTTTCCGGATCAGGCCCGACCGCACAGATACGCAGTATTTT. This translates into CASSFRIRPDRTDTQYF.